The TCR beta chain under discussion was sequenced for a study of Graves' ophthalmopathy and Graves' hyperthyroidism. Transcripts of RNA were the source for amplifying TCR beta CDR3 regions. The first-round RT-PCR employed HTBI primers together with the Qiagen OneStep RT-PCR kit. A multiplex PCR was then performed as the second round. Using its own MiXCR run on the multiplex PCR reads, TCRdb lists one record per CDR3 protein. This sample carries hundreds of thousands of distinct CDR3 sequences, 22% of them seen once, and the ten largest clones take roughly 7.4%. This clonotype was observed many times. Sequencing was carried out using peripheral blood. The sequence derives from a woman under 30 with stable Graves' hyperthyroidism. Some clones in this sample may be carry-over from other donors' samples.

In nucleotides, the CDR3 is TGTGCCAGCAGTCCAAACCTACAGGTATTCTATGGCTACACCTTC. Translated: CASSPNLQVFYGYTF. V gene TRBV28 combines with J gene TRBJ1-2; maybe TRBD1 (5 bases). This CDR3 comprises 15 residues. CDR1 and CDR2 (germline): MDHEN, SYDVKM. The V and J ends lost 5 bases and 4 bases respectively, with 17 bases between them.